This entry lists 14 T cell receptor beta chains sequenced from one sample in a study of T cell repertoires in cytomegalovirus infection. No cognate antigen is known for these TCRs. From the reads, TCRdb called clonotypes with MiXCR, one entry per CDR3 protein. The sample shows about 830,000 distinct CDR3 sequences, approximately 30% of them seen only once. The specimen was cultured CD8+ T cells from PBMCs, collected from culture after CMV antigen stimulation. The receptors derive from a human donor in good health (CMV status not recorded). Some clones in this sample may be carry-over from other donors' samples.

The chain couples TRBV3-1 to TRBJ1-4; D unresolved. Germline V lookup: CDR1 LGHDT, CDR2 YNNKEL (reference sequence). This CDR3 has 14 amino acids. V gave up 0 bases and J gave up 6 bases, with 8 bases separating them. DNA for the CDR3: TGTGCCAGCAGCCAAGATTTGCCTGATGAAAAACTGTTTTTT. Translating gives CASSQDLPDEKLFF.

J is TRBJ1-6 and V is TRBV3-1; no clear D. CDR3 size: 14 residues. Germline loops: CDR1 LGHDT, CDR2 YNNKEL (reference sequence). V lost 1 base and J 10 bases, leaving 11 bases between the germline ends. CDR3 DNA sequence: TGTGCCAGCAGCCAAGGCGTAATTAACTCACCCCTCCACTTT. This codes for CASSQGVINSPLHF.

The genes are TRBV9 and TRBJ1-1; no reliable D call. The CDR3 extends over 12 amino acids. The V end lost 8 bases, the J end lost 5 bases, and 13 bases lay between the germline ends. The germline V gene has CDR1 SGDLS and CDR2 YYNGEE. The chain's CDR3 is CASQRLGTEAFF. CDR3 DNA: TGTGCCAGTCAACGCTTGGGTACTGAAGCTTTCTTT.

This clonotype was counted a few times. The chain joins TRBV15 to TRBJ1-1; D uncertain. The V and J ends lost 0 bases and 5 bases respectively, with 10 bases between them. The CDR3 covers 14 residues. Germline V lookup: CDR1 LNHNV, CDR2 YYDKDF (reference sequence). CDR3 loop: CATSRDPVGTEAFF. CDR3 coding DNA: TGTGCCACCAGCAGAGATCCGGTAGGGACTGAAGCTTTCTTT.

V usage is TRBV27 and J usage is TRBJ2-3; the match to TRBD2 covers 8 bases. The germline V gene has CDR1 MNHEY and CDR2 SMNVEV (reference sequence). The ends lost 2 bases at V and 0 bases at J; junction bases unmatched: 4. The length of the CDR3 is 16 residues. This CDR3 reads CASSLPAGASTDTQYF. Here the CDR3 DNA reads TGTGCCAGCAGTTTACCAGCGGGGGCGAGCACAGATACGCAGTATTTT.

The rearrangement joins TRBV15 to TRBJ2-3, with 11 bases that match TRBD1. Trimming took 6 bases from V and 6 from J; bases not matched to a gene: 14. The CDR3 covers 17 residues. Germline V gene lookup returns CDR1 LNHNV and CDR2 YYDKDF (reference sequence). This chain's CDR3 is CATRLKDRGPASDTQYF. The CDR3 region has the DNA TGTGCCACCAGACTTAAGGACAGGGGGCCTGCGTCGGATACGCAGTATTTT.

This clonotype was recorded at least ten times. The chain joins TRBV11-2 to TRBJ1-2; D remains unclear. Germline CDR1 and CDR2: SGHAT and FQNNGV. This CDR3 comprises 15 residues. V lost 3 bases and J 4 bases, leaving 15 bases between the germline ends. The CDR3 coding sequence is TGTGCCAGCAGCTTCGGCAGAGCCTTCGGCTATGGCTACACCTTC. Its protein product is CASSFGRAFGYGYTF.

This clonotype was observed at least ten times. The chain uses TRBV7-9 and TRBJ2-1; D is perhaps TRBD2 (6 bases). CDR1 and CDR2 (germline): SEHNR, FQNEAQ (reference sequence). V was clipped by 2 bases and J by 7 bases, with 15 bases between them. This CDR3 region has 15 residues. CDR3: CASSLNDPSVNEQFF. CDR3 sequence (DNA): TGTGCCAGCAGCTTAAACGACCCTAGCGTGAATGAGCAGTTCTTC.

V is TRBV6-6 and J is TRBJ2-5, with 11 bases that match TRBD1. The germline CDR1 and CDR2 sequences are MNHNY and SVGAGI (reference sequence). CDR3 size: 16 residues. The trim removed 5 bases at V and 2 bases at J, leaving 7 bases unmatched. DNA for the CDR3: TGTGCCAGCAGTGGCCTCCGGGACAGGGGGCAAGAGACCCAGTACTTC. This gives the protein CASSGLRDRGQETQYF.

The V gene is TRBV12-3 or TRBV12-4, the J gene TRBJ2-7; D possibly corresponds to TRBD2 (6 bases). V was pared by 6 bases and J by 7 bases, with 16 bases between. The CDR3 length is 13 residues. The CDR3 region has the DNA TGTGCCAGCAGCACGGGGGATCTTGGGGAGCAGTACTTC. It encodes CASSTGDLGEQYF.

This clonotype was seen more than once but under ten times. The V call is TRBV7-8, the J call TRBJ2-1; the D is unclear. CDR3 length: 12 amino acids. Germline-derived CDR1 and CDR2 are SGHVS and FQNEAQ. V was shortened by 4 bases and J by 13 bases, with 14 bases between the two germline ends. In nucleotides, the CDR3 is TGTGCCAGCAGCTCTTTGACTGCTTCTCAGTTCTTC. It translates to CASSSLTASQFF.

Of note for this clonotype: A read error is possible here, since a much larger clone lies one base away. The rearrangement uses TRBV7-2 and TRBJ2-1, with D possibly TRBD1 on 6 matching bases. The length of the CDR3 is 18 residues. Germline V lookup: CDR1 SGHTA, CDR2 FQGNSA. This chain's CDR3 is CANSLAPEQGRFYNEQFF. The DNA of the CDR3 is TGTGCCAACAGCTTAGCCCCTGAACAGGGACGCTTTTACAATGAGCAGTTCTTC.

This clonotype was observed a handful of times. The CDR3 region has the DNA TGTGCCAGCAGCGAAAGCTGGGGAGCTGTCTCCTACGAGCAGTACGTC. Translation: CASSESWGAVSYEQYV. The genes are TRBV6-5 and TRBJ2-7, with D maybe TRBD2 (5 bases). The CDR3 spans 16 residues. V was cut by 6 bases and J by 0 bases, with 18 bases left in between. Germline-derived CDR1 and CDR2 are MNHEY and SVGAGI.

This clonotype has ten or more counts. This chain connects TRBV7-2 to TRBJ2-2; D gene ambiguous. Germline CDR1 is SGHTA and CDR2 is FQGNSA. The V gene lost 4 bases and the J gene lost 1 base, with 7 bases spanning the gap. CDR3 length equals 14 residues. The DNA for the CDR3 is TGTGCCAGCAGCTCTAGACTGAACACCGGGGAGCTGTTTTTT. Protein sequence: CASSSRLNTGELFF.